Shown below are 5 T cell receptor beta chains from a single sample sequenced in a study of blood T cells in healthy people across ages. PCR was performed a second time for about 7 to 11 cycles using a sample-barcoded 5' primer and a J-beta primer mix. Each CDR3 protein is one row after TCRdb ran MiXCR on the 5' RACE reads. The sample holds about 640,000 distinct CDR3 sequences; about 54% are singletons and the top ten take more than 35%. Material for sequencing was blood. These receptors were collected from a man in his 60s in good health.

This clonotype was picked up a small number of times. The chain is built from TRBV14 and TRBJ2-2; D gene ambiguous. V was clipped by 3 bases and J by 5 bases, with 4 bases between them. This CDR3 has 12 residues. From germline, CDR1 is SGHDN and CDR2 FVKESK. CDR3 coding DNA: TGTGCCAGCAGCCACTCGACCGGGGAGCTGTTTTTT. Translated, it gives CASSHSTGELFF.

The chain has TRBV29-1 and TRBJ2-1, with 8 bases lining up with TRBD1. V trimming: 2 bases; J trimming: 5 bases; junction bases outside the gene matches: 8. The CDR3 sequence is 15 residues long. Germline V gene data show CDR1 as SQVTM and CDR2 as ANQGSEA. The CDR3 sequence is CSVEKVRGPNNEQFF. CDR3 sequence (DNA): TGCAGCGTTGAAAAGGTCAGGGGGCCCAACAATGAGCAGTTCTTC.

As DNA, the CDR3 is TGCGCCAGCAGCTTGCCTTCAGGGGAAGCTTTCTTT. Protein: CASSLPSGEAFF. This rearrangement joins TRBV5-1 to TRBJ1-1; D is possibly TRBD1 (5 bases). V was clipped by 1 base and J by 8 bases, with 9 bases between them. The CDR3 covers 12 residues. The V gene's germline CDR1 is SGHRS and CDR2 YFSETQ.

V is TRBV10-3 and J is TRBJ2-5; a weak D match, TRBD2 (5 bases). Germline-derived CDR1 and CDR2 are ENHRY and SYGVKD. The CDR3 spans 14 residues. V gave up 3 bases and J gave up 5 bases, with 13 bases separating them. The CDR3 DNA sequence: TGTGCCATCAGTGACGCCGTCGGCGGGGAGACCCAGTACTTC. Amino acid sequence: CAISDAVGGETQYF.

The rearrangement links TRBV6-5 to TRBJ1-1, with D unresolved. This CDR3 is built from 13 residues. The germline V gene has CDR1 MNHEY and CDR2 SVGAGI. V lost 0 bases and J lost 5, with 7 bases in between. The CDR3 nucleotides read TGTGCCAGCAGTTACTCGAGGCGTACTGAAGCTTTCTTT. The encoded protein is CASSYSRRTEAFF.